The clone carrying this T cell receptor (beta chain) has only a few counts. The data belong to a study of T-cell reconstitution after alpha-beta-depleted transplantation in children. Unique molecular identifiers were used in preparing the TCRbeta library. TCRdb itself ran the PCR reads through MiXCR, one entry per CDR3 protein. The table has about 610,000 distinct CDR3 sequences, roughly a tenth seen once. This CDR3 region has 12 residues. Per germline, CDR1 KGHSH and CDR2 LQKENI. The junction had 6 bases not matched to a gene; V was cut back by 8 bases and J by 6 bases. The clonotype comes from a human donor who donated a stem cell graft to a child with acute myeloid leukemia. The V gene is TRBV18, the J gene TRBJ1-2; 7 bases fit TRBD1. The sample was PBMCs from the stem cell graft donor, taken from the stem cell graft. CDR3 sequence: CASSPQGDGYTF. CDR3 DNA: TGTGCCAGCAGCCCCCAGGGGGATGGCTACACCTTC.